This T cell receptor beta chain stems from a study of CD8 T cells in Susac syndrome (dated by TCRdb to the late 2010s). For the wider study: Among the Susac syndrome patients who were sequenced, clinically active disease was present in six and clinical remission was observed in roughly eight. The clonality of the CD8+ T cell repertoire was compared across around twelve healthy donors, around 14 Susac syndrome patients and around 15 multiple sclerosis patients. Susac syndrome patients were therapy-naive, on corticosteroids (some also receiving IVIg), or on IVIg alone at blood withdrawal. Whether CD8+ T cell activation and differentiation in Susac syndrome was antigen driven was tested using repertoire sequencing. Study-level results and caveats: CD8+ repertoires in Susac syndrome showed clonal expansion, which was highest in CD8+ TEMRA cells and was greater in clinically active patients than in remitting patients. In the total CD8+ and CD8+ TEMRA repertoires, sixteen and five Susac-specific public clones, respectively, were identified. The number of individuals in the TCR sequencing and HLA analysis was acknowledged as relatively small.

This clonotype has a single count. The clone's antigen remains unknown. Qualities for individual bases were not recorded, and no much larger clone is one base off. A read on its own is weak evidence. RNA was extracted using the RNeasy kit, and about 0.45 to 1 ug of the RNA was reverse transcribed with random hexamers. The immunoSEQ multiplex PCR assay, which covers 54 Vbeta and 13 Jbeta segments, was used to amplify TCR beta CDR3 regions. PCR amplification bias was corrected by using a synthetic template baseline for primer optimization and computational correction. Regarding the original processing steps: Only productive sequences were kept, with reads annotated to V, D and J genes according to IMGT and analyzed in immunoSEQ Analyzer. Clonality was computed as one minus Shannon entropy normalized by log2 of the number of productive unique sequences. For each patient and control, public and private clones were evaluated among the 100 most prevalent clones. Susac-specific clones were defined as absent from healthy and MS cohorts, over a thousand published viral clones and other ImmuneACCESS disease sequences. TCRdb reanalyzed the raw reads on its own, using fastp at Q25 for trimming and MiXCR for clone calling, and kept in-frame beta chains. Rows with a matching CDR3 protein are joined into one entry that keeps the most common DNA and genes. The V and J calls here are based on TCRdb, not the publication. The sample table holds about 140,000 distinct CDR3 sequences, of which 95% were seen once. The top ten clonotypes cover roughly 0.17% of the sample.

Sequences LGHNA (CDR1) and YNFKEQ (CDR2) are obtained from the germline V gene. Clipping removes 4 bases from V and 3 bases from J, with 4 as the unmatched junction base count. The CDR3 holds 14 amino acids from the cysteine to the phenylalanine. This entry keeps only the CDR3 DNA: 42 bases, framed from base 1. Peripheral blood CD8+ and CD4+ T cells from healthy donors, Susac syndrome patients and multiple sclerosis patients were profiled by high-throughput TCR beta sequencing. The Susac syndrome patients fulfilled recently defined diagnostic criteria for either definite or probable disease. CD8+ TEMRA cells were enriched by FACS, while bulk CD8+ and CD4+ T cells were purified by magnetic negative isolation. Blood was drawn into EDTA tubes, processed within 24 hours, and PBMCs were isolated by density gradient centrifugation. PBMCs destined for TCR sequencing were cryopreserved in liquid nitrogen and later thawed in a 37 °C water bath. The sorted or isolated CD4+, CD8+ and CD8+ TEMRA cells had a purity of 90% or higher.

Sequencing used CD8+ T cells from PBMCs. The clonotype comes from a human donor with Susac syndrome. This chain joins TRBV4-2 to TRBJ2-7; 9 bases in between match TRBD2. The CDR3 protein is CASSPGSGSYEQYF. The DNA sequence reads TGTGCCAGCAGCCCTGGTAGCGGGAGCTACGAGCAGTACTTC.